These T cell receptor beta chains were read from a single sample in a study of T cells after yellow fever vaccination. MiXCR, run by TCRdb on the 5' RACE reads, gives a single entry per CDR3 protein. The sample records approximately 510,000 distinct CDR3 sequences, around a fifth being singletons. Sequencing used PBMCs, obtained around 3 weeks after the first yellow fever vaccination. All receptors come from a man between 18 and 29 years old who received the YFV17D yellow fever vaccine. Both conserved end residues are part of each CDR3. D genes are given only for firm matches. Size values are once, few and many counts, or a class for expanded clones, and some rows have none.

TGTGCCAGCACGGGAGGAGGGTTTGGTGGTGAAGCTTTCTTT | CASTGGGFGGEAFF | TRBV27 | . | . | TRBJ1-1
TGCAGTGCTAGAGATCGGACAGGGGGTGACTATGGCTACACCTTC | CSARDRTGGDYGYTF | TRBV20-1 | . | TRBD1 | TRBJ1-2
TGTGCCAGCAGCTTCTACAGTAATGAGCAGTTCTTC | CASSFYSNEQFF | TRBV11-2 | . | . | TRBJ2-1
TGTGCCAGCAAACCGGGCGAGGCTAATGAAAAACTGTTTTTT | CASKPGEANEKLFF | TRBV6-1 | . | . | TRBJ1-4
TGTGCCAGCAGCCAGAGTCTGCTCTCGGACCCGAATGGCTACACCTTC | CASSQSLLSDPNGYTF | TRBV14 | few | . | TRBJ1-2
TGCAGTGCTAGACGACCGGCAACAGATAATTCACCCCTCCACTTT | CSARRPATDNSPLHF | TRBV20-1 | . | . | TRBJ1-6
TGCGCCAGCTCGATGGGGCAAGAGACCCAGTACTTC | CASSMGQETQYF | TRBV5-1 | few | . | TRBJ2-5
TGTGCCAGCAGGATTGTCTGGGGCGGGGACACTGAAGCTTTCTTT | CASRIVWGGDTEAFF | TRBV6-1 | . | . | TRBJ1-1
TGTGCCAGCAGACTCCGGGACAGGTACTCCTACGAGCAGTACTTC | CASRLRDRYSYEQYF | TRBV6-1 | . | TRBD1 | TRBJ2-7
TGTGCCAGCAGCTTGGGGTATAGGGGGGCCGTCGAGCAGTACTTC | CASSLGYRGAVEQYF | TRBV5-4 | . | . | TRBJ2-7
TGTGCCAGCAGTTATCCAGGTGGCAATCAGCCCCAGCATTTT | CASSYPGGNQPQHF | TRBV6-2/TRBV6-3 | once | . | TRBJ1-5
TGTGCCACCATGACAGGGGTCAATCAGCCCCAGCATTTT | CATMTGVNQPQHF | TRBV10-3 | few | TRBD1 | TRBJ1-5
TGCGCCAGCGGACTTGGCACAGATACGCAGTATTTT | CASGLGTDTQYF | TRBV5-1 | few | . | TRBJ2-3
TGTGCCAGCGGACGGGACAGAAAGAACACTGAAGCTTTCTTT | CASGRDRKNTEAFF | TRBV7-2 | many | TRBD1 | TRBJ1-1
TGTGCCAGCAGTTTGAGGACAGAAAGCTACAATGAGCAGTTCTTC | CASSLRTESYNEQFF | TRBV12-3/TRBV12-4 | few | . | TRBJ2-1
TGTGCCACCAGCAGAGGACAGGAACACGGGCCTAACAATGAGCAGTTCTTC | CATSRGQEHGPNNEQFF | TRBV15 | few | . | TRBJ2-1
TGTGCCAGCTCCGCGGCAGACCAAGAGACCCAGTACTTC | CASSAADQETQYF | TRBV27 | once | . | TRBJ2-5
TGTGCCAGCTCACCAACGGGACACCCGAACACCGGGGAGCTGTTTTTT | CASSPTGHPNTGELFF | TRBV18 | . | . | TRBJ2-2
TGTGCCAGCAGACCTCCCGGGACAGGGGGCTACAATGAGCAGTTCTTC | CASRPPGTGGYNEQFF | TRBV2 | few | TRBD1 | TRBJ2-1
TGCAGTGTACAGCGGCGGACGGAGACCCAGTACTTC | CSVQRRTETQYF | TRBV29-1 | . | . | TRBJ2-5
TGTGCCAGCAGCGTTTTCGGGAGCTCCTATAATTCACCCCTCCACTTT | CASSVFGSSYNSPLHF | TRBV6-2/TRBV6-3 | . | . | TRBJ1-6
TGTGCCAGCAGCCAAGATGTATTGGTAGCGGGGGGGAGCTACAATGAGCAGTTCTTC | CASSQDVLVAGGSYNEQFF | TRBV4-2 | . | TRBD2 | TRBJ2-1
TGTGCTAGTGTCCAACCCAAAAAAGCACGGGCCGTCCTAACGATCTGGTATGGCTACACCTTC | CASVQPKKARAVLTIWYGYTF | TRBV12-5 | few | . | TRBJ1-2
TGTGCCAGCAGTTTCTGGGCTTACGAGCAGTACTTC | CASSFWAYEQYF | TRBV12-3/TRBV12-4 | . | . | TRBJ2-7
TGTGCCAGCAGCCATCGACAGGGGGCCGGGGAGCTGTTTTTT | CASSHRQGAGELFF | TRBV13 | . | TRBD1 | TRBJ2-2
TGTGCCAGCACTTGGGGAGGGGAACAGACCCAGTACTTC | CASTWGGEQTQYF | TRBV5-4 | . | TRBD2 | TRBJ2-5
TGCAGTGCTGGACTAGCGGGGGGTCAAGAGACCCAGTACTTC | CSAGLAGGQETQYF | TRBV20-1 | few | TRBD2 | TRBJ2-5
TGTGCCACCATAACCGGACAGAAGCAACTTGAAGCTTTCTTT | CATITGQKQLEAFF | TRBV24-1 | . | . | TRBJ1-1
TGTGCCAGCTCCGCTACAGGTTCTGAAGCTTTCTTT | CASSATGSEAFF | TRBV18 | . | . | TRBJ1-1
TGTGCCAGCGGGGGTGGCCGCTCGGACTCCTACGAGCAGTACTTC | CASGGGRSDSYEQYF | TRBV7-9 | few | . | TRBJ2-7
TGCGCCAGCAGGTTCGACAGGGCCTCTCCCCAGCATTTT | CASRFDRASPQHF | TRBV5-1 | . | TRBD1 | TRBJ1-5
TGTGCCAGCAGAGATCAGGGAAATCAGCCCCAGCATTTT | CASRDQGNQPQHF | TRBV12-3/TRBV12-4 | . | . | TRBJ1-5
TGCGCCAGCAGTGGGACAGGGCAAGAGACCCAGTACTTC | CASSGTGQETQYF | TRBV10-1 | . | TRBD1 | TRBJ2-5
TGCGCCAGCAGCTTCAGCGGGGCACCCACAGATACGCAGTATTTT | CASSFSGAPTDTQYF | TRBV5-1 | few | TRBD2 | TRBJ2-3
TGTGCCAGCAGTTTCGAGTTTACCAATTCACCCCTCCACTTT | CASSFEFTNSPLHF | TRBV27 | . | . | TRBJ1-6
TGTGCCATAGGACTAGCGGGGGGGCGAGAGACCCAGTACTTC | CAIGLAGGRETQYF | TRBV28 | . | TRBD2 | TRBJ2-5
TGCAGTGCTTCCAAAGAGACCCAGTACTTC | CSASKETQYF | TRBV20-1 | many | . | TRBJ2-5
TGTGCCAGCAGCGTGCCCGGGACAGGGGCTAACACTGAAGCTTTCTTT | CASSVPGTGANTEAFF | TRBV14 | . | TRBD1 | TRBJ1-1
TGTGCCAGCAGCTCCCCCGGGGGGGGGGCAGATACGCAGTATTTT | CASSSPGGGADTQYF | TRBV7-6 | . | TRBD2 | TRBJ2-3
TGTGCCAGCACCCCGGAGGGCACAGATACGCAGTATTTT | CASTPEGTDTQYF | TRBV7-9 | . | . | TRBJ2-3
TGTGCCAGCTCCCGACAGGGGAGGTATGGCTACACCTTC | CASSRQGRYGYTF | TRBV18 | . | TRBD1 | TRBJ1-2
TGCGCCAGCAGCTTTCAGGTTTCCTACTCTGGGGCCAACGTCCTGACTTTC | CASSFQVSYSGANVLTF | TRBV5-1 | . | . | TRBJ2-6
TGTGCCAGCGGGATTGATCAGGTCTCCCCGACGGTGGACGCGTATCAGCCCCAGCATTTT | CASGIDQVSPTVDAYQPQHF | TRBV6-2/TRBV6-3 | . | . | TRBJ1-5
TGCAGTGCTAGACCCTGGACAGGGGAGAACACTGAAGCTTTCTTT | CSARPWTGENTEAFF | TRBV20-1 | . | TRBD1 | TRBJ1-1
TGCGCCAGCAGCTTGGGCGGGACAGCCACGGAAGTCCAGTACTTC | CASSLGGTATEVQYF | TRBV5-1 | many | . | TRBJ2-5
TGTGCCAGCAGCACAACAGGGGAAACCTCTGGAAACACCATATATTTT | CASSTTGETSGNTIYF | TRBV7-8 | few | TRBD1 | TRBJ1-3
TGTGCCAGCAGTGCGGGACTTAAGGCCGGGGAGCTGTTTTTT | CASSAGLKAGELFF | TRBV5-8 | . | . | TRBJ2-2
TGTGCCAGCAATACAGGGTATGAAGCTTTCTTT | CASNTGYEAFF | TRBV28 | few | . | TRBJ1-1
TGCAGCGTTGTGGCAGGGGGGGGAGAGACCCAGTACTTC | CSVVAGGGETQYF | TRBV29-1 | few | . | TRBJ2-5
TGTGCCTGCCAGACGGGGGGAGATACGCAGTATTTT | CACQTGGDTQYF | TRBV30 | . | TRBD2 | TRBJ2-3
TGTGCCAGCAAGCCCCAGGGGCGCCTCATTCAGCCCCAGCATTTT | CASKPQGRLIQPQHF | TRBV6-1 | many | . | TRBJ1-5
TGCGCCAGCAGCCCCGCCGCCCAGGGACAGCAAGAGACCCAGTACTTC | CASSPAAQGQQETQYF | TRBV5-1 | few | TRBD1 | TRBJ2-5
TGTGCCAGCAGCTTGCGACTAGCGGGGGGCACCGGGGAGCTGTTTTTT | CASSLRLAGGTGELFF | TRBV5-4 | few | TRBD2 | TRBJ2-2
TGCGCCAGCAGCCTACGGTGGCTGAACCAAGAGACCCAGTACTTC | CASSLRWLNQETQYF | TRBV4-1 | . | . | TRBJ2-5
TGTGCCACCCAAAGCGGGGGGAGAAATGAGCAGTTCTTC | CATQSGGRNEQFF | TRBV7-9 | once | TRBD2 | TRBJ2-1
TGTGCCAGCAGTTCCTTCCGGGGGGGGAAGAACACCGGGGAGCTGTTTTTT | CASSSFRGGKNTGELFF | TRBV6-2/TRBV6-3 | few | TRBD2 | TRBJ2-2